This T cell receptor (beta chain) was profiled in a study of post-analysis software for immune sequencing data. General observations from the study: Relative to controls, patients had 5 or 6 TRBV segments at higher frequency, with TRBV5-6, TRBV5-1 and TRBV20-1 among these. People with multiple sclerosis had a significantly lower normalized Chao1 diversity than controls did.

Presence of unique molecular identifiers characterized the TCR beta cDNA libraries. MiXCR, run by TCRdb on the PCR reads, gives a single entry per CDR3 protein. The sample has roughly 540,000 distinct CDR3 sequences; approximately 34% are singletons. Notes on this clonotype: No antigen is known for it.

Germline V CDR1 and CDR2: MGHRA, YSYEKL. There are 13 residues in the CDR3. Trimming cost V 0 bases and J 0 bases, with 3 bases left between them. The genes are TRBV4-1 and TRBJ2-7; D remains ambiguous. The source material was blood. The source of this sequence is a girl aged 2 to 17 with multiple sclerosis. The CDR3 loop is CASSQDSSYEQYF. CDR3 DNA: TGCGCCAGCAGCCAAGACAGCTCCTACGAGCAGTACTTC.